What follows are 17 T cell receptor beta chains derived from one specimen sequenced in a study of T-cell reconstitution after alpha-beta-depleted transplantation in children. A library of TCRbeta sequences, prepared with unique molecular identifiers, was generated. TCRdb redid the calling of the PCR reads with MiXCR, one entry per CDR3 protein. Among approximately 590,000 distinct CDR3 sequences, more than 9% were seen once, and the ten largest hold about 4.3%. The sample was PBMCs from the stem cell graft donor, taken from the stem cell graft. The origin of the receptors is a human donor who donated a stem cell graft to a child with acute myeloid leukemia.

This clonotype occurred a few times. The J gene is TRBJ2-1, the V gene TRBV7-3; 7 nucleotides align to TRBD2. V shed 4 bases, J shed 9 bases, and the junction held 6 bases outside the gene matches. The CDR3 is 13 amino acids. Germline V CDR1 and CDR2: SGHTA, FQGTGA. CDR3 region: CASSSGLVGEQFF. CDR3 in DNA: TGTGCCAGCAGCTCCGGACTAGTGGGTGAGCAGTTCTTC.

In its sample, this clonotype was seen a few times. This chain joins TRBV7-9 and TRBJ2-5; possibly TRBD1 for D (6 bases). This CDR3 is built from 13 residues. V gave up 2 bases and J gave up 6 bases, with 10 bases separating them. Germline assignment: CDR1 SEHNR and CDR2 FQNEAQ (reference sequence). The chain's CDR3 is CASSLRDIQTQYF. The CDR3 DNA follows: TGTGCCAGCAGCTTACGGGACATCCAGACCCAGTACTTC. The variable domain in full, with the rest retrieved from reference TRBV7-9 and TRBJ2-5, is DTGVSQNPRHKITKRGQNVTFRCDPISEHNRLYWYRQTLGQGPEFLTYFQNEAQLEKSRLLSDRFSAERPKGSFSTLEIQRTEQGDSAMYLCASSLRDIQTQYFGPGTRLLVL.

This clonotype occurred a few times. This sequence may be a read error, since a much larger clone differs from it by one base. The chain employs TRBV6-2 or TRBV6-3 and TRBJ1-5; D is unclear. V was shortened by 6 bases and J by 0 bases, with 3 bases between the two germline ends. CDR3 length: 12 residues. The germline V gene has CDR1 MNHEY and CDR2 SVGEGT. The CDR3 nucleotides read TGTGCCAGCAGATTTAGCAATCAGCCCCAGCATTTT. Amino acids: CASRFSNQPQHF.

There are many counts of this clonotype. As DNA, the CDR3 is TGCGCCAGCAGCAGGGGACAGGTAATGATGAACACTGAAGCTTTCTTT. Amino acid sequence: CASSRGQVMMNTEAFF. The J gene is TRBJ1-1, the V gene TRBV5-1; 8 bases agree with TRBD1. The trim removed 4 bases at V and 0 bases at J, leaving 8 bases unmatched. The CDR3 is 16 amino acids. Germline-derived CDR1 and CDR2 are SGHRS and YFSETQ.

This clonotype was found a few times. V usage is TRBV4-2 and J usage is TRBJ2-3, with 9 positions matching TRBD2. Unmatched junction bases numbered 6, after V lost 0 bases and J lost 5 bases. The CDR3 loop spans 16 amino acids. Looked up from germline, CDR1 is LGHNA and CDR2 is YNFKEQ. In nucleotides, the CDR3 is TGTGCCAGCAGCCAAGAGAGGGGAGCGGGAGGAGATACGCAGTATTTT. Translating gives CASSQERGAGGDTQYF.

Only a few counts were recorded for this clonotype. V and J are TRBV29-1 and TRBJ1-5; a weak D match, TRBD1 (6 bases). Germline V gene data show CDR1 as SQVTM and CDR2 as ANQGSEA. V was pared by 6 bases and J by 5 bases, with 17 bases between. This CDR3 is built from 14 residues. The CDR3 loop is CSVTTGLGDQPQHF. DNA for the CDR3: TGCAGCGTGACGACAGGCCTCGGCGATCAGCCCCAGCATTTT.

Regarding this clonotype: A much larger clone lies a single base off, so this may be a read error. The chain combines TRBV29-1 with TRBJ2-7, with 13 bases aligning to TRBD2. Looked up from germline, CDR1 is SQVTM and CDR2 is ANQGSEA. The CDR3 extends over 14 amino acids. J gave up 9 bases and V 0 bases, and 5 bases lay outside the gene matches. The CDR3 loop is CSVEELAGGGGQYF. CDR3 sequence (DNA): TGCAGCGTTGAAGAACTAGCGGGAGGGGGCGGGCAGTACTTC.

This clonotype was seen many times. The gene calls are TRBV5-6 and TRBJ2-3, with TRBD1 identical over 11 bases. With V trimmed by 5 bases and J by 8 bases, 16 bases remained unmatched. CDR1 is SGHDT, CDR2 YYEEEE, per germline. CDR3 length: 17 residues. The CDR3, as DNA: TGTGCCAGCAGACCAACCGGACAGGGGGCATACGAGGTTACGCAGTATTTT. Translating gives CASRPTGQGAYEVTQYF.

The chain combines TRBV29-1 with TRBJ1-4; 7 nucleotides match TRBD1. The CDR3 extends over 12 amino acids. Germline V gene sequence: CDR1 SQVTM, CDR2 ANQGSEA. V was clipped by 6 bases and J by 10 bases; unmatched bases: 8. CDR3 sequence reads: CSVLSPGGKLFF. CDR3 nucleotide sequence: TGCAGCGTCCTATCCCCAGGGGGAAAACTGTTTTTT.

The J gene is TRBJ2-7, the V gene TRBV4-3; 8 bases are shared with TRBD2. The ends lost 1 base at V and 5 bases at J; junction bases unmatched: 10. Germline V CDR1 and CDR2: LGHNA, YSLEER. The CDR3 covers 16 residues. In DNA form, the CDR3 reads TGCGCCAGCAGCCAAGGAGGGACTAGTCGCATCCACGAGCAGTACTTC. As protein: CASSQGGTSRIHEQYF.

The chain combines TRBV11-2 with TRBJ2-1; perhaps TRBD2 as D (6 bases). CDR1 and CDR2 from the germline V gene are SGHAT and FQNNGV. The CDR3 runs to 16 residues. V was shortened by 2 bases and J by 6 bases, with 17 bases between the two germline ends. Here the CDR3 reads CASSLSPPGTGNEQFF. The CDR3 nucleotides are TGTGCCAGCAGCTTAAGTCCCCCCGGGACTGGCAATGAGCAGTTCTTC.

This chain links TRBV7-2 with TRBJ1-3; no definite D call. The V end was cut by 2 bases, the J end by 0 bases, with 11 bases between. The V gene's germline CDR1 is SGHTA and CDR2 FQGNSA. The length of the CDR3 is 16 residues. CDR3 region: CASSLNDGSSGNTIYF. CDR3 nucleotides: TGTGCCAGCAGCTTAAACGACGGCAGCTCTGGAAACACCATATATTTT.

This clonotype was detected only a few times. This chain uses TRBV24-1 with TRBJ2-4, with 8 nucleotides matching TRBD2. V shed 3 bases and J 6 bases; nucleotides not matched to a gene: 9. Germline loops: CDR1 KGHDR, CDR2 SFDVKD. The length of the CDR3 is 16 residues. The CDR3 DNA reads TGTGCCACCAGTGATCACCAAGCGGGAGTCTCAAACATTCAGTACTTC. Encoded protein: CATSDHQAGVSNIQYF.

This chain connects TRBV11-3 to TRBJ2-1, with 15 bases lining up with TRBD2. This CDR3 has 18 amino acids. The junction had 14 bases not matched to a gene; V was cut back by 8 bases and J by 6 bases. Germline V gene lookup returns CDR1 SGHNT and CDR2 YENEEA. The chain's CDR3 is CASCNRGLAGGPSNEQFF. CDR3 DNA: TGTGCCAGCTGCAACCGAGGACTAGCGGGAGGGCCCAGCAATGAGCAGTTCTTC.

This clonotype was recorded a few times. The CDR3 region is CSVRASGRGSTDTQYF. CDR3 bases: TGCAGCGTTCGCGCCAGCGGGAGGGGTAGCACAGATACGCAGTATTTT. The chain recombines TRBV29-1 with TRBJ2-3; TRBD2 matches 10 bases. The CDR3 runs 16 residues. The germline V gene encodes CDR1 SQVTM and CDR2 ANQGSEA. V lost 5 bases and J lost 0; bases outside the gene matches: 8.

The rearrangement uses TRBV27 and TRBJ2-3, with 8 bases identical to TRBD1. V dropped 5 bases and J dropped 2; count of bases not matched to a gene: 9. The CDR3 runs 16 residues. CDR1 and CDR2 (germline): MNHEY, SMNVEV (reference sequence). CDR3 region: CASSPPGGRVTDTQYF. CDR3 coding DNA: TGTGCCAGCAGTCCCCCAGGGGGCCGGGTCACAGATACGCAGTATTTT.

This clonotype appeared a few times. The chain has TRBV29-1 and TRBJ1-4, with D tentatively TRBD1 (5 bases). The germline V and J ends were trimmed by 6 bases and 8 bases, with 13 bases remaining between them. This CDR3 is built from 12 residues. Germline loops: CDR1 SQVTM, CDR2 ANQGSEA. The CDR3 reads CSVAGVEEKLFF. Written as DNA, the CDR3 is TGCAGCGTCGCGGGGGTAGAAGAAAAACTGTTTTTT.